Listed below are T cell receptor beta chains from one sample, sequenced in a study of shared clonotypes between healthy human individuals. Clones were read by immunoSEQ multiplex PCR, and TCRdb kept only the in-frame ones, dropping some. This table has millions of clones, over 85% appearing once. The source material was naive CD4+ T cells from PBMCs. The receptors originated from a man in his late teens or twenties in good health. Some clones in this sample may be carry-over from other donors' samples. CDR3s include the opening cysteine and the closing phenylalanine or tryptophan. Fields, in order: V gene, J gene, D gene, clone size, CDR3 DNA, CDR3 protein. A D gene is named only where the DNA matches it firmly. The size field is filled for only some rows; it gives once, few, many or a size class.

V: TRBV7-9; J: TRBJ1-4; D: -; size: -; DNA: TGTGCCAGCAGTCCGGGGGACACAACTAATGAAAAACTGTTTTTT; CDR3: CASSPGDTTNEKLFF
V: TRBV18; J: TRBJ2-1; D: -; size: -; DNA: TGTGCCAGCTCACCCCCGGGTTTAGCCCGCAATGAGCAGTTCTTC; CDR3: CASSPPGLARNEQFF
V: TRBV5-4; J: TRBJ2-5; D: -; size: -; DNA: TGTGCCAGCAGCTTGGTGTCAGAACAAGAGACCCAGTACTTC; CDR3: CASSLVSEQETQYF
V: TRBV5-1; J: TRBJ2-3; D: TRBD1; size: -; DNA: TGCGCCAGCAGCTTGGGGGACAGCATGACAGATACGCAGTATTTT; CDR3: CASSLGDSMTDTQYF
V: TRBV5-1; J: TRBJ1-1; D: -; size: -; DNA: TGCGCCAGCAGCATAGCGTCAGGGATTGAAGCTTTCTTT; CDR3: CASSIASGIEAFF
V: TRBV9; J: TRBJ1-1; D: -; size: -; DNA: TGTGCCAGCAGCGTCGGACGGGCAGGCACTGAAGCTTTCTTT; CDR3: CASSVGRAGTEAFF
V: TRBV7-3; J: TRBJ2-5; D: -; size: -; DNA: TGTGCCAGCAGCTTACGGTCGCGGGAGACCCAGTACTTC; CDR3: CASSLRSRETQYF
V: TRBV29-1; J: TRBJ2-7; D: -; size: -; DNA: TGCAGCGTCGCCCCCGGGGGCGAGCAGTACTTC; CDR3: CSVAPGGEQYF
V: TRBV7-9; J: TRBJ2-5; D: TRBD2; size: -; DNA: TGTGCCAGCAGCTTCTCTAGCGGGAAAGAGACCCAGTACTTC; CDR3: CASSFSSGKETQYF
V: TRBV5-1; J: TRBJ1-2; D: -; size: once; DNA: TGCGCCAGCAGCGAGACAGGAAACTATGGCTACACCTTC; CDR3: CASSETGNYGYTF
V: TRBV29-1; J: TRBJ2-7; D: -; size: -; DNA: TGCAGCGTTGTCGCGGTGAGCTCCTACGAGCAGTACTTC; CDR3: CSVVAVSSYEQYF
V: TRBV5-1; J: TRBJ2-5; D: TRBD1; size: -; DNA: TGCGCCAGCAGCCTGATCGGGACAGGGGAAGAGACCCAGTACTTC; CDR3: CASSLIGTGEETQYF
V: TRBV2; J: TRBJ1-1; D: -; size: once; DNA: TGTGCCAGCCGGACACCTACAGTTGAAGCTTTCTTT; CDR3: CASRTPTVEAFF
V: TRBV6-5; J: TRBJ2-3; D: -; size: -; DNA: TGTGCCAGCAGTTACCGCTCACTAGCAGATACGCAGTATTTT; CDR3: CASSYRSLADTQYF
V: TRBV11-2; J: TRBJ2-1; D: -; size: once; DNA: TGTGCCAGCAGCTTTCTATACAATGAGCAGTTCTTC; CDR3: CASSFLYNEQFF
V: TRBV5-1; J: TRBJ2-5; D: TRBD2; size: -; DNA: TGCGCCAGCAGCTTGACCTCAACTAGCGGGAGCGGTGAGACCCAGTACTTC; CDR3: CASSLTSTSGSGETQYF
V: TRBV19; J: TRBJ2-1; D: TRBD2; size: -; DNA: TGTGCCAGTAGTACCTTTAGCGGGAGTAGTGAGCAGTTCTTC; CDR3: CASSTFSGSSEQFF
V: TRBV28; J: TRBJ2-1; D: TRBD2; size: once; DNA: TGTGCCAGCCAAAAGCGGGAGTGGGACCATGAGCAGTTCTTC; CDR3: CASQKREWDHEQFF
V: TRBV27; J: TRBJ1-1; D: -; size: -; DNA: TGTGCCAGCAGTGTGGACAGAAACACTGAAGCTTTCTTT; CDR3: CASSVDRNTEAFF
V: TRBV9; J: TRBJ2-1; D: TRBD2; size: -; DNA: TGTGCCAGCAGCGTAGCGGGGGGTACCTACAATGAGCAGTTCTTC; CDR3: CASSVAGGTYNEQFF
V: TRBV28; J: TRBJ2-3; D: TRBD2; size: -; DNA: TGTGCCAGCAGTCCGTATAGCGGGAGGGAAAATAGACGGGCAGATACGCAGTATTTT; CDR3: CASSPYSGRENRRADTQYF
V: TRBV5-4; J: TRBJ2-5; D: -; size: -; DNA: TGTGCCAGCAGCTTGTATCATGCACCCGGGACCCAGTACTTC; CDR3: CASSLYHAPGTQYF
V: TRBV30; J: TRBJ2-1; D: TRBD2; size: -; DNA: TGTGCCTGGAGTGTTCAGGCGACTAGCGGGAGGAAGTTCTTC; CDR3: CAWSVQATSGRKFF
V: TRBV29-1; J: TRBJ2-7; D: TRBD1; size: -; DNA: TGCAGCGTCGGGACAGGGGGCAGATCCTACGAGCAGTACTTC; CDR3: CSVGTGGRSYEQYF
V: TRBV29-1; J: TRBJ2-2; D: -; size: -; DNA: TGCAGCGTTGACTGTAACACCGGGGAGCTGTTTTTT; CDR3: CSVDCNTGELFF
V: TRBV15; J: TRBJ2-7; D: TRBD1; size: -; DNA: TGTGCCACCAGCAGAGGCATACAGGGGGCCCTCGGCGAGCAGTACTTC; CDR3: CATSRGIQGALGEQYF
V: TRBV19; J: TRBJ1-5; D: -; size: -; DNA: TGTGCCAGTAGTTCGAAGGTTGGGGGAAGGGGCAATCAGCCCCAGCATTTT; CDR3: CASSSKVGGRGNQPQHF
V: TRBV4-1; J: TRBJ2-7; D: -; size: once; DNA: TGCGCCAGCAGCCAAGATTTACGACTACCTGCCTACGAGCAGTACTTC; CDR3: CASSQDLRLPAYEQYF
V: TRBV5-6; J: TRBJ2-7; D: TRBD1; size: -; DNA: TGTGCCAGCAGCTGGGGTGGACAGGGGGCACAGCAGTACTTC; CDR3: CASSWGGQGAQQYF
V: TRBV9; J: TRBJ2-2; D: TRBD1; size: -; DNA: TGTGCCAGCAGCGTAGCTAGGGGGCGCGCCGGGGAGCTGTTTTTT; CDR3: CASSVARGRAGELFF
V: TRBV10-3; J: TRBJ1-2; D: TRBD1; size: once; DNA: TGTGCCATCAGTACACCGGGACAGCACATGTATGGCTACACCTTC; CDR3: CAISTPGQHMYGYTF
V: TRBV6-6; J: TRBJ2-6; D: -; size: -; DNA: TGTGCCAGCAGGCTGGGAGGCGGCTCTGGGGCCAACGTCCTGACTTTC; CDR3: CASRLGGGSGANVLTF
V: TRBV10-1; J: TRBJ2-7; D: -; size: -; DNA: TGCGCCAGCAGTGAGTCTGTGGGAAGCTCCTACGAGCAGTACTTC; CDR3: CASSESVGSSYEQYF
V: TRBV19; J: TRBJ2-7; D: TRBD2; size: -; DNA: TGTGCCAGTAGTCCTCTAGCGGGTGAGCTCTACGAGCAGTACTTC; CDR3: CASSPLAGELYEQYF
V: TRBV11-2; J: TRBJ2-7; D: -; size: -; DNA: TGTGCCAGCAGCTTTCGGCGATTGGGAACTAGCAGCTACGAGCAGTACTTC; CDR3: CASSFRRLGTSSYEQYF
V: TRBV7-9; J: TRBJ2-7; D: -; size: -; DNA: TGTGCCAGCAGCTCCCTGGGGAGCTCCTACGAGCAGTACTTC; CDR3: CASSSLGSSYEQYF
V: TRBV9; J: TRBJ2-5; D: -; size: -; DNA: TGTGCCAGCAGCGTAGGCCCAGGGAGTACTTCCTTCCAAGAGACCCAGTACTTC; CDR3: CASSVGPGSTSFQETQYF
V: TRBV5-4; J: TRBJ2-7; D: -; size: few; DNA: TGTGCCAGCAGCTTGGAGGCTCACAAGTCACACGAGCAGTACTTC; CDR3: CASSLEAHKSHEQYF
V: TRBV18; J: TRBJ2-2; D: -; size: -; DNA: TGTGCCAGCTCACAGGACAGGAGGGGCACCGGGGAGCTGTTTTTT; CDR3: CASSQDRRGTGELFF
V: TRBV5-4; J: TRBJ2-7; D: TRBD1; size: -; DNA: TGTGCCAGCAGCTCCATGACAGGGTACTCCTACGAGCAGTACTTC; CDR3: CASSSMTGYSYEQYF
V: TRBV11-2; J: TRBJ2-3; D: -; size: -; DNA: TGTGCCAGCAGCTTAGGACTCGCCACAGATACGCAGTATTTT; CDR3: CASSLGLATDTQYF
V: TRBV19; J: TRBJ1-1; D: -; size: -; DNA: TGTGCCAGTTTTGGCACAGCCTATCTGAACACTGAAGCTTTCTTT; CDR3: CASFGTAYLNTEAFF
V: TRBV7-9; J: TRBJ2-6; D: -; size: -; DNA: TGTGCCAGCAGCACACGAGGCGGAGGGGCCAACGTCCTGACTTTC; CDR3: CASSTRGGGANVLTF
V: TRBV12-5; J: TRBJ1-2; D: -; size: -; DNA: TGTGCTAGTGGCCCCCCGGACCCTGCGGGGGGCTACACCTTC; CDR3: CASGPPDPAGGYTF
V: TRBV13; J: TRBJ1-4; D: -; size: -; DNA: TGTGCCAGCAGCTCAAGGGCAGGATTGGAGAAACTGTTTTTT; CDR3: CASSSRAGLEKLFF
V: TRBV5-6; J: TRBJ1-4; D: -; size: -; DNA: TGTGCCAGCAGCTTGGGAAGAAACGTCGGAAAACTGTTTTTT; CDR3: CASSLGRNVGKLFF
V: TRBV5-1; J: TRBJ1-5; D: -; size: -; DNA: TGCGCCAGCAGCTTGTTGTTTCGCCGGCCTCATAGCAATCAGCCCCAGCATTTT; CDR3: CASSLLFRRPHSNQPQHF
V: TRBV6-1; J: TRBJ1-4; D: TRBD1; size: -; DNA: TGTGCCAGCAGTGTGGGACAGGGGGCGCGTTGGGATGAAAAACTGTTTTTT; CDR3: CASSVGQGARWDEKLFF
V: TRBV7-8; J: TRBJ2-1; D: -; size: -; DNA: TGTGCCAGCAGACGTATGGGGGCGGGGAACAATGAGCAGTTCTTC; CDR3: CASRRMGAGNNEQFF
V: TRBV6-6; J: TRBJ1-1; D: TRBD1; size: once; DNA: TGTGCCAGCAGCCTTGCGACAGGGGGGGTCACTGAAGCTTTCTTT; CDR3: CASSLATGGVTEAFF
V: TRBV6-7; J: TRBJ1-1; D: -; size: -; DNA: TGTGCCAGCAGTTTCCTACCCCGCCGGGACACAGACATGAACACTGAAGCTTTCTTT; CDR3: CASSFLPRRDTDMNTEAFF
V: TRBV5-1; J: TRBJ2-3; D: TRBD2; size: -; DNA: TGCGCCAGCAGAAGGCGGGAGGGCCGCACAGATACGCAGTATTTT; CDR3: CASRRREGRTDTQYF
V: TRBV29-1; J: TRBJ2-1; D: TRBD2; size: -; DNA: TGCAGCCCCAGGTGGGGGGCGGTTGGGCGGGAGGGCCTGGATGAGCAGTTCTTC; CDR3: CSPRWGAVGREGLDEQFF
V: TRBV15; J: TRBJ2-7; D: -; size: -; DNA: TGTGCCACCAGTCCTGAAGAAGGGCTCTACGAGCAGTACTTC; CDR3: CATSPEEGLYEQYF
V: TRBV7-3; J: TRBJ2-2; D: -; size: once; DNA: TGTGCCAGCAGCTTAACCAGTAACACCGGGGAGCTGTTTTTT; CDR3: CASSLTSNTGELFF
V: TRBV25-1; J: TRBJ1-2; D: TRBD1; size: -; DNA: TGTGCCAGCAGTAGGGACAGGGGGCTGGTTAGCTACACCTTC; CDR3: CASSRDRGLVSYTF
V: TRBV28; J: TRBJ2-7; D: TRBD2; size: -; DNA: TGTGCCAGCAGAATGACTAGCGGGAATACCTACGAGCAGTACTTC; CDR3: CASRMTSGNTYEQYF
V: TRBV28; J: TRBJ1-2; D: -; size: -; DNA: TGTGCCAGCAGCCCACCGGGCCACAGTTTAGGTTTTAGTGGCTACACCTTC; CDR3: CASSPPGHSLGFSGYTF
V: TRBV4-3; J: TRBJ2-7; D: -; size: -; DNA: TGCGCCAGCAGCCAAGATCGTAGGGAATCCTACGAGCAGTACTTC; CDR3: CASSQDRRESYEQYF